This T cell receptor (beta chain) derives from a study of blood T cell repertoires in COVID-19 (TCRdb year 2020). In terms of the full investigation: Collaborator samples came from the United States, Italy and Spain and covered acute and convalescent phases of COVID-19. The material from the prospective study consisted of cDNA or gDNA derived from T cells, B-cell-depleted T cells, or PBMCs. Deeply sampled blood TCRbeta repertoires from subjects exposed to, actively infected with, or recovered from COVID-19 were included in the dataset. The repertoires were released in a freely available public database meant as a resource for research on the immune response to SARS-CoV-2. The samples were drawn from the first 160 participants of the ongoing ImmuneRACE study and from 1,254 subjects provided by 6 global collaborators. The sample metadata nearly always contained a de-identified subject ID, COVID-19 status, age in years and sex. Where HLA class I and class II types were available, the types were taken from metadata supplied by the sample provider, not from assay-based typing. The paper as a whole reports these results and caveats: How much clinical and demographic metadata was included differed by source and by participant, and the metadata was provided uncurated.

Collaborating institutions collected whole blood in K2EDTA tubes following their own protocols. For TCRbeta analysis, collaborators shipped samples as frozen whole blood, isolated PBMCs, or DNA extracted from either of those sample types. Details on this clone: It has no known antigen specificity. No clone much larger than this one lies a single base away; base qualities are absent.

TCRbeta CDR3 regions were amplified from genomic DNA by means of the immunoSEQ Assay, a bias-controlled multiplex PCR. Per the original workflow: The number of nucleated cells in each sample was estimated from the amplification of reference gene primers within the assay. Sequence reads were collapsed and filtered to measure the absolute abundance of every unique TCRbeta CDR3 rearrangement. For each sample, productive Simpson clonality was calculated as the square root of Simpson's diversity index over productive rearrangements. Here the immuneACCESS table is served through TCRdb, limited to in-frame sequences with V and J called. Missing clones are a known gap in these copies; in checked studies unresolved V genes cover under half, and the rest lacks a known reason. From that table come the V and J calls and clone size; the DNA was used to work out D and trimming. This sample holds 60,000 to 80,000 clones; about 88% were observed only once. Together, the top ten hold more than 4% of the sample.

Taken from the germline V gene, the CDR1 and CDR2 loops are SGHAT and FQNNGV. Reading from cysteine to phenylalanine, the CDR3 counts 15 amino acids. Only the CDR3 DNA is retained, 45 bases long and in frame from the first base. The trim is 5 bases for V and 4 bases for J, with a gap of 15 bases between the germline ends. The receptor's source is a human donor in a cohort sampled during active COVID-19. Material: peripheral blood. The chain uses TRBV11-2 and TRBJ2-1; tentative D gene TRBD2, with 6 bases matching. In nucleotides, the sequence is TGTGCCAGCAGCCTCCAACTAGCACAATACAATGAGCAGTTCTTC. This yields the protein CASSLQLAQYNEQFF.